This T cell receptor (beta chain) was captured by sequencing in a study of cytomegalovirus exposure and HLA in healthy donors. The CDR3 consists of 15 residues. The V gene end was trimmed by 2 bases and the J gene end by 0 bases; junction bases not matched to a gene: 1. Germline loops: CDR1 MGHDK, CDR2 SYGVNS. Amplification used 60 Vbeta primers and 13 Jbeta primers. Some clones are missing from TCRdb's copy, which holds only in-frame ones; the method was immunoSEQ multiplex PCR. The table lists some 140,000 clones, 70% to 85% of them singletons. This clone showed up just a few times. Its specificity is unknown. General study results and limits: Later findings reportedly placed an Asian-associated ancestry cluster below the approximately 620-donor mean for N-insertions. The later analysis indicated that the majority of CMV-associated TCR beta chains appeared HLA-restricted. There were some 150 TCR beta chains listed as cytomegalovirus-associated.

The receptor's source is a man in his forties in good health and CMV-seropositive. The sample was PBMCs. The rearrangement uses TRBV25-1 and TRBJ1-3; 7 nucleotides match TRBD1. CDR3 in amino acids: CASSERGHSGNTIYF. The CDR3 DNA is TGTGCCAGCAGTGAAAGGGGGCACTCTGGAAACACCATATATTTT.